Included here is one TCR beta chain sequence, with context. The data were taken from a study of blood T cell repertoires in COVID-19. In the original analysis: It was from reference gene primer amplification that nucleated cell counts were estimated. Repertoires were generated with immunoSEQ multiplex PCR, while TCRdb's copy carries only in-frame clones and drops some. That table is the source of V, J and clone size, and D and trimming were worked out from the DNA. The repertoire holds approximately 83,000 clones, around 85% seen once, with around 3.1% in the top ten. V was pared by 2 bases and J by 0 bases, with 11 bases between. Germline assignment: CDR1 MNHEY and CDR2 SVGEGT. CDR3 length: 15 residues.

The sequenced material came from peripheral blood. This clonotype was sampled from a man over 45 with acute or convalescent COVID-19. The V gene is TRBV6-2 or TRBV6-3, the J gene TRBJ2-7; perhaps TRBD2 as D (5 bases). CDR3 nucleotide sequence: TGTGCCAGCAGTTACCGTTCGGGGAGCTCCTACGAGCAGTACTTC. Amino acid sequence: CASSYRSGSSYEQYF.